The 30 T cell receptor beta chains below all came from one sample that was sequenced in a study of T cell responses to AZD1222 COVID-19 vaccine. Using immunoSEQ multiplex PCR, the repertoire was profiled, and TCRdb retains in-frame clones only, with some absent. This table has 90,000 to 100,000 clones, roughly 90% appearing once. This material consisted of peripheral blood, taken 28 days after the second AZD1222 dose. The receptors were gathered from an adult who received the AZD1222 COVID-19 vaccine.

The chain couples TRBV5-4 to TRBJ2-5; D call uncertain. This CDR3 has 13 amino acids. V gave up 2 bases and J gave up 5 bases, with 10 bases separating them. Germline CDR1 SGHNT, CDR2 YYREEE (reference sequence). CDR3 sequence reads: CASSFGVSETQYF. CDR3 sequence (DNA): TGTGCCAGCAGCTTTGGGGTATCGGAGACCCAGTACTTC.

The chain employs TRBV12-3 or TRBV12-4 and TRBJ2-7; D perhaps matches TRBD1 (5 bases). This CDR3 contains 11 residues. V was cut by 5 bases and J by 4 bases, with 6 bases left in between. The CDR3 DNA reads as TGTGCCAGCAGTAACAGGTACGAGCAGTACTTC. Its translation is CASSNRYEQYF.

The rearrangement joins TRBV24-1 to TRBJ2-1, with D possibly TRBD2 on 5 matching bases. CDR3 size: 14 residues. Germline values: CDR1 KGHDR, CDR2 SFDVKD. V lost 5 bases to trimming and J lost 6 bases, with 13 bases between them. The CDR3 reads CATSGLEGPNEQFF. The CDR3 bases are TGTGCCACCAGTGGCTTAGAGGGCCCCAATGAGCAGTTCTTC.

The V gene is TRBV27, the J gene TRBJ2-4, with 10 positions matching TRBD1. The CDR3 is 16 amino acids. Germline CDR1 and CDR2: MNHEY and SMNVEV (reference sequence). Trimming removed 10 bases from V and 5 bases from J; junction bases left unmatched: 14. The CDR3 region is CAILTDRGRFENIQYF. In nucleotides, the CDR3 is TGTGCCATCCTAACCGACAGGGGGCGATTTGAAAACATTCAGTACTTC.

The V and J genes are TRBV19 and TRBJ1-3; D not resolved. Trimming stripped 8 bases from V and 7 bases from J, with 21 bases between. Germline CDR1 and CDR2: LNHDA and SQIVND (reference sequence). The length of the CDR3 is 15 residues. The CDR3 bases are TGTGCCAGTGCTCCCATGTCCTCTCTCGCCAACACCATATATTTT. Protein: CASAPMSSLANTIYF.

The chain uses TRBV19 and TRBJ1-2; no reliable D call. The V gene lost 5 bases and the J gene lost 5 bases, with 15 bases spanning the gap. Germline lookup yields CDR1 LNHDA and CDR2 SQIVND (reference sequence). The CDR3 is made up of 14 amino acids. CDR3 sequence reads: CASSSDRDLYGYTF. The CDR3 DNA reads TGTGCCAGTAGTTCCGATCGGGATCTTTATGGCTACACCTTC. Full variable domain (missing parts from reference TRBV19 and TRBJ1-2): DGGITQSPKYLFRKEGQNVTLSCEQNLNHDAMYWYRQDPGQGLRLIYYSQIVNDFQKGDIAEGYSVSREKKESFPLTVTSAQKNPTAFYLCASSSDRDLYGYTFGSGTRLTVV.

The DNA for the CDR3 is TGTGCCAGCAGCTTAGATGCAAGGCCGGACCATGGCTACACCTTC. Its protein product is CASSLDARPDHGYTF. V usage is TRBV11-3 and J usage is TRBJ1-2; D gene uncertain. The CDR3 loop spans 15 amino acids. V was pared by 0 bases and J by 6 bases, with 14 bases between. Germline assignment: CDR1 SGHNT and CDR2 YENEEA.

This chain joins TRBV5-6 and TRBJ2-5; 11 bases map to TRBD1. Germline assignment: CDR1 SGHDT and CDR2 YYEEEE. CDR3 length: 16 residues. V was clipped by 1 base and J by 4 bases; unmatched bases: 6. In DNA form, the CDR3 reads TGTGCCAGCAGCTTGTGGGCGGGGACAGGGGGAGAGACCCAGTACTTC. Its protein product is CASSLWAGTGGETQYF.

The V and J genes are TRBV19 and TRBJ2-2; D might be TRBD2 (5 bases). The CDR3 length is 14 residues. V was cut by 5 bases and J by 0 bases, with 7 bases left in between. Germline lookup yields CDR1 LNHDA and CDR2 SQIVND (reference sequence). CDR3 DNA sequence: TGTGCCAGTAGTCCGGGAACGAACACCGGGGAGCTGTTTTTT. Amino acids: CASSPGTNTGELFF.

The chain combines TRBV6-6 with TRBJ2-7; D is unclear. This CDR3 is built from 12 residues. The germline V and J ends were trimmed by 6 bases and 6 bases, with 12 bases remaining between them. Germline CDR1 is MNHNY and CDR2 is SVGAGI (reference sequence). The CDR3: CASRPGRGEQYF. The CDR3 nucleotides read TGTGCCAGCAGGCCAGGAAGAGGCGAGCAGTACTTC.

The genes are TRBV5-1 and TRBJ2-5; 7 nucleotides agree with TRBD1. Unmatched junction bases numbered 7, after V lost 4 bases and J lost 4 bases. The CDR3 totals 14 residues. Germline-derived CDR1 and CDR2 are SGHRS and YFSETQ. As DNA, the CDR3 is TGCGCCAGCAGCGCGACAGGGATTCTAGAGACCCAGTACTTC. This translates into CASSATGILETQYF.

The J gene is TRBJ2-7, the V gene TRBV3-1 (or the pseudogene TRBV3-2); D is ambiguous. Germline V CDR1 and CDR2: LGHDT, YNNKEL (reference sequence). CDR3 size: 15 residues. The V end was cut by 0 bases, the J end by 7 bases, with 16 bases between. CDR3 sequence reads: CASSQEAGGIGEQYF. In DNA, the CDR3 is TGTGCCAGCAGCCAAGAAGCCGGCGGCATAGGAGAGCAGTACTTC.

The rearrangement uses TRBV7-9 and TRBJ2-5; D might be TRBD1 or TRBD2, each matching 5 bases. The CDR3 runs 15 residues. Germline CDR1 is SEHNR and CDR2 is FQNEAQ (reference sequence). The V end was cut by 5 bases, the J end by 2 bases, with 15 bases between. CDR3 sequence (DNA): TGTGCCAGCAGCCCCGGGGAGCGGACACAAGAGACCCAGTACTTC. It encodes CASSPGERTQETQYF. Variable domain in full (rest from reference TRBV7-9 and TRBJ2-5): DTGVSQNPRHKITKRGQNVTFRCDPISEHNRLYWYRQTLGQGPEFLTYFQNEAQLEKSRLLSDRFSAERPKGSFSTLEIQRTEQGDSAMYLCASSPGERTQETQYFGPGTRLLVL.

V gene TRBV7-2 combines with J gene TRBJ1-3, with no clear D. Germline lookup yields CDR1 SGHTA and CDR2 FQGNSA. Trimming cost V 1 base and J 4 bases, with 8 bases left between them. This CDR3 spans 14 amino acids. CDR3 sequence (DNA): TGTGCCAGCAGCTTAGAGGCAACAGGAAACACCATATATTTT. Translating gives CASSLEATGNTIYF.

The chain joins TRBV29-1 to TRBJ1-5; the match to TRBD1 covers 7 bases. The CDR3 is 12 amino acids. Germline V gene lookup returns CDR1 SQVTM and CDR2 ANQGSEA. Losses at the gene ends were 6 bases for V and 4 bases for J; bases not matched to a gene: 3. The CDR3 loop is CSVVQGNQPQHF. The CDR3 DNA reads TGCAGCGTCGTACAGGGGAATCAGCCCCAGCATTTT.

The V and J genes are TRBV27 and TRBJ1-2; D remains ambiguous. Per germline, CDR1 MNHEY and CDR2 SMNVEV (reference sequence). The length of the CDR3 is 16 residues. V lost 1 base, J lost 1 base, and 13 bases lay in between. The CDR3 nucleotides read TGTGCCAGCAGTTTATTGTCCGGCGCTTATAACTATGGCTACACCTTC. Translated, it gives CASSLLSGAYNYGYTF.

This chain uses TRBV6-2 or TRBV6-3 with TRBJ1-2; 7 bases line up with TRBD1. The CDR3 sequence is 14 residues long. The ends lost 5 bases at V and 7 bases at J; junction bases unmatched: 10. Germline V gene data show CDR1 as MNHEY and CDR2 as SVGEGT. DNA of the CDR3: TGTGCCAGCAGTCCCTACCCGGGACAGAGTGGCTACACCTTC. Protein: CASSPYPGQSGYTF.

This clone was seen more than once but under ten times. The V call is TRBV6-1, the J call TRBJ1-5; D not resolved. Germline V gives CDR1 MNHNS, CDR2 SASEGT. The CDR3 contains 18 residues. V was clipped by 1 base and J by 0 bases, with 16 bases between them. In nucleotides, the CDR3 is TGTGCCAGCAGTGAAGGGCCTTATAGCCTTCCTAGCAATCAGCCCCAGCATTTT. Its translation is CASSEGPYSLPSNQPQHF.

The genes are TRBV5-5 and TRBJ1-4; D is unclear. The germline V and J ends were trimmed by 0 bases and 7 bases, with 19 bases remaining between them. The CDR3 consists of 17 residues. Germline CDR1 is SGHKS and CDR2 is YYEKEE (reference sequence). The CDR3 is CASSLAPRPGLGEKLFF. The CDR3, as DNA: TGTGCCAGCAGCTTGGCCCCTAGACCGGGTCTTGGTGAAAAACTGTTTTTT.

The chain has TRBV7-8 and TRBJ1-2; tentative D call: TRBD1 (5 bases). From germline, CDR1 is SGHVS and CDR2 FQNEAQ. The CDR3 totals 15 residues. V gave up 5 bases and J gave up 4 bases, with 17 bases separating them. The CDR3 here is CASSPRDPTIYGYTF. CDR3 DNA sequence: TGTGCCAGCAGCCCGAGGGACCCCACAATCTATGGCTACACCTTC. The full variable domain, in which reference TRBV7-8 and TRBJ1-2 provide the parts outside the CDR3, is GAGVSQSPRYKVAKRGQDVALRCDPISGHVSLFWYQQALGQGPEFLTYFQNEAQLDKSGLPSDRFFAERPEGSVSTLKIQRTQQEDSAVYLCASSPRDPTIYGYTFGSGTRLTVV.

The genes are TRBV7-9 and TRBJ2-4; D not certain. V was shortened by 5 bases and J by 8 bases, with 10 bases between the two germline ends. Germline V CDR1 and CDR2: SEHNR, FQNEAQ (reference sequence). The CDR3 runs to 12 residues. Here the CDR3 DNA reads TGTGCCAGCAGCCCCGCCCCCCACATTCAGTACTTC. It encodes CASSPAPHIQYF.

This chain joins TRBV6-5 and TRBJ2-2; TRBD2 aligns across 9 bases. The J segment lost 6 bases and the V segment lost 4 bases, leaving 6 bases of the junction unmatched. Per germline, CDR1 MNHEY and CDR2 SVGAGI. This CDR3 comprises 15 residues. CDR3 nucleotides: TGTGCCAGCAGTTTTAGTAGCGGGAGCGCCGGGGAGCTGTTTTTT. It yields the protein CASSFSSGSAGELFF.

The rearrangement uses TRBV5-1 and TRBJ2-3; D not resolved. Germline CDR1 is SGHRS and CDR2 is YFSETQ. The CDR3 spans 14 residues. Trimming took off 1 base at V and 2 bases at J, with 8 bases between the two ends. The CDR3 loop is CASSLNPATDTQYF. The DNA for the CDR3 is TGCGCCAGCAGCTTGAATCCAGCCACAGATACGCAGTATTTT.

The chain has TRBV11-1 and TRBJ2-5, with 8 positions matching TRBD2. This CDR3 comprises 13 residues. V lost 3 bases and J lost 5; bases outside the gene matches: 2. CDR1 SGHAT and CDR2 FQDESV come from the germline V gene (reference sequence). CDR3 sequence (DNA): TGTGCCAGCAGCTTCGGGGGGGCGGAGACCCAGTACTTC. Translating gives CASSFGGAETQYF.

The rearrangement joins TRBV27 to TRBJ1-6, with TRBD1 identical over 8 bases. The CDR3 is 17 amino acids. The V gene's germline CDR1 is MNHEY and CDR2 SMNVEV (reference sequence). The junction had 6 bases not matched to a gene; V was cut back by 2 bases and J by 3 bases. The CDR3 coding sequence is TGTGCCAGCAGTTTAGGACAGGGAGACTACTATAATTCACCCCTCCACTTT. This codes for CASSLGQGDYYNSPLHF.

The V and J genes are TRBV5-5 and TRBJ1-5, with 10 nucleotides matching TRBD1. Per the germline V gene, CDR1 is SGHKS and CDR2 is YYEKEE (reference sequence). V shed 3 bases and J 2 bases; nucleotides not matched to a gene: 5. This CDR3 is 16 amino acids long. The CDR3 region has the DNA TGTGCCAGCAGCTACGGGACAGGGGCACGCAATCAGCCCCAGCATTTT. Translated, it gives CASSYGTGARNQPQHF.

CDR3 DNA: TGTGCCAGCAGTCTGACAGGGTTGAATTCACCCCTCCACTTT. This gives the protein CASSLTGLNSPLHF. The chain couples TRBV6-5 to TRBJ1-6; 7 nucleotides line up with TRBD1. CDR1 and CDR2 (germline): MNHEY, SVGAGI. CDR3 length equals 14 residues. Trimming took 5 bases from V and 7 from J; bases not matched to a gene: 5.

The chain uses TRBV25-1 and TRBJ2-1, with D possibly TRBD2 on 6 matching bases. The CDR3 has 18 residues. CDR1 and CDR2 (germline): MGHDK, SYGVNS. Trimming shortened V by 0 bases and J by 2 bases, and 17 bases separated the two germline ends. CDR3 DNA sequence: TGTGCCAGCAGTGAATATATAGGGACTGGTCTTGCCTACAATGAGCAGTTCTTC. It yields the protein CASSEYIGTGLAYNEQFF.

This clone was detected once. The chain employs TRBV24-1 and TRBJ2-5; D remains ambiguous. Germline-derived CDR1 and CDR2 are KGHDR and SFDVKD. V was cut by 5 bases and J by 4 bases, with 16 bases left in between. The CDR3 spans 15 residues. The chain's CDR3 is CATSGGPDPGETQYF. The CDR3 DNA reads TGTGCCACCAGTGGAGGACCGGACCCAGGAGAGACCCAGTACTTC.

The genes are TRBV9 and TRBJ1-2; the D is unclear. The CDR3 length is 15 residues. Germline CDR1 is SGDLS and CDR2 is YYNGEE. V was shortened by 0 bases and J by 4 bases, with 13 bases between the two germline ends. The CDR3, as DNA: TGTGCCAGCAGCGTAGGGGCAGAGCTTTTCTATGGCTACACCTTC. Translating gives CASSVGAELFYGYTF.